This passage covers 3 T cell receptor beta chains from one sample sequenced in a study of T cell responses to AZD1222 COVID-19 vaccine. Method: immunoSEQ multiplex PCR; TCRdb's copy keeps in-frame clones and lacks some. The data show some 150,000 clones, about 91% seen once. The material sequenced was peripheral blood, taken 28 days after the second AZD1222 dose. The receptors were gathered from an adult who received the AZD1222 COVID-19 vaccine.

Concerning this clone: Different DNA sequences within this sample yield the same CDR3. The J gene is TRBJ2-3, the V gene TRBV19; no reliable D call. Germline V gives CDR1 LNHDA, CDR2 SQIVND (reference sequence). V dropped 3 bases and J dropped 0 bases, with 4 bases sitting between them. CDR3 size: 13 residues. CDR3 DNA: TGTGCCAGTAGTATTGCCAGCACAGATACGCAGTATTTT. Its protein is CASSIASTDTQYF.

This clone was counted a single time. The chain combines TRBV6-6 with TRBJ1-2; D call uncertain. This CDR3 is 16 amino acids long. Germline CDR1 reads MNHNY; CDR2 reads SVGAGI (reference sequence). V was trimmed by 5 bases and J by 8 bases, leaving 24 bases between them. CDR3 loop: CASSRRSGSSLPGYTF. CDR3 bases: TGTGCCAGCAGTCGACGGTCGGGCAGCTCCTTACCCGGCTACACCTTC.

The rearrangement uses TRBV5-8 and TRBJ1-5; D call uncertain. Germline CDR1 and CDR2: SGHTS and YDEGEE. The CDR3 totals 14 residues. Trimming cost V 1 base and J 0 bases, with 5 bases left between them. This CDR3 is CASSLFSSNQPQHF. CDR3 nucleotide sequence: TGTGCCAGCAGCTTGTTTTCTAGCAATCAGCCCCAGCATTTT.